The 6 T cell receptor beta chains below come from one sample, sequenced in a study of graft-versus-host responses after intestinal transplantation. Assay: immunoSEQ multiplex PCR; the TCRdb copy retains only in-frame clones and omits some. The table lists around 38,000 clones, about four fifths of them singletons, with about 3.5% in the top ten. The sample was PBMCs, taken approximately 1,000 days after transplant. All receptors derive from a human patient who received an intestinal transplant, so some T cells may come from the graft donor.

The chain employs TRBV27 and TRBJ1-4, with 7 bases lining up with TRBD1. The CDR3 is 14 residues long. V lost 7 bases, J lost 7 bases, and 9 bases stayed unmatched. Germline V CDR1 and CDR2: MNHEY, SMNVEV (reference sequence). DNA of the CDR3: TGTGCCAGCAAAGGGGGCAGGCCAGGTGAAAAACTGTTTTTT. Translation: CASKGGRPGEKLFF.

As to this clone: Other DNA sequences in the same sample also yield this CDR3. The V and J genes are TRBV30 and TRBJ1-2; 7 bases map to TRBD1. J lost 8 bases, V lost 0 bases, and 9 bases had no gene match. The CDR3 contains 14 residues. CDR1 is GTSNPN and CDR2 is SVGIG in the germline V gene (reference sequence). The CDR3 region is CAWSVKGAGGGYTF. In DNA, the CDR3 is TGTGCCTGGAGTGTGAAGGGGGCCGGGGGGGGCTACACCTTC.

The V and J genes are TRBV5-1 and TRBJ1-4; D remains ambiguous. Trimming removed 3 bases at V and 0 bases at J, with 18 bases between. This CDR3 has 18 residues. Germline V gives CDR1 SGHRS, CDR2 YFSETQ. The DNA of the CDR3 is TGCGCCAGCAGCTCTGGGCATATGAAGTCAGCAACTAATGAAAAACTGTTTTTT. Its protein product is CASSSGHMKSATNEKLFF.

The genes are TRBV29-1 and TRBJ1-1, with a possible D match to TRBD1 (5 bases). Germline CDR1 reads SQVTM; CDR2 reads ANQGSEA. V was pared by 7 bases and J by 0 bases, with 15 bases between. The CDR3 totals 14 residues. DNA of the CDR3: TGCAGCGGGAGAATAGCGGGGGTGAACACTGAAGCTTTCTTT. Its protein product is CSGRIAGVNTEAFF. Complete variable domain (other parts from reference TRBV29-1 and TRBJ1-1): SAVISQKPSRDICQRGTSLTIQCQVDSQVTMMFWYRQQPGQSLTLIATANQGSEATYESGFVIDKFPISRPNLTFSTLTVSNMSPEDSSIYLCSGRIAGVNTEAFFGQGTRLTVV.

J is TRBJ2-3 and V is TRBV9; D unclear. Germline loops: CDR1 SGDLS, CDR2 YYNGEE. This CDR3 contains 13 residues. The ends were cut back, 3 bases at V and 0 bases at J, with 5 bases in the middle. The CDR3: CASSEFSTDTQYF. The CDR3 nucleotides are TGTGCCAGCAGCGAGTTCAGCACAGATACGCAGTATTTT.

This rearrangement joins TRBV5-4 to TRBJ2-3, with TRBD1 identical over 9 bases. The V gene end was trimmed by 0 bases and the J gene end by 6 bases; junction bases not matched to a gene: 5. This CDR3 comprises 15 residues. Germline CDR1 and CDR2: SGHNT and YYREEE (reference sequence). CDR3 protein: CASSLEQGAWDTQYF. CDR3 bases: TGTGCCAGCAGCTTGGAACAGGGGGCTTGGGATACGCAGTATTTT.